The 9 T cell receptor beta chains below come from one sample, sequenced in a study of shared clonotypes between healthy human individuals. Sequencing used immunoSEQ multiplex PCR; TCRdb keeps in-frame clones, though not all of them. Here the sample spans roughly 640,000 clones, 74% being singletons. The specimen was memory CD4+ T cells sorted from blood. As to subset: CD45RA-negative fraction. These receptors were collected from a woman in her twenties or thirties in good health.

The rearrangement joins TRBV6-5 to TRBJ2-7, with D perhaps matching TRBD1 (7 bases). The CDR3 extends over 15 amino acids. Deletions cut 5 bases from V and 5 bases from J, with 19 bases between. The germline V gene encodes CDR1 MNHEY and CDR2 SVGAGI. The CDR3, as DNA: TGTGCCAGCAGTACGGGCGGGACAGCCGGTAACGAGCAGTACTTC. Amino acids: CASSTGGTAGNEQYF.

The chain carries TRBV12-1 and TRBJ2-1; whether TRBD1, the table's D call, matches the DNA was not checked. TRBV12-1 is recorded as a pseudogene. This CDR3 is 18 amino acids long. The CDR3 loop reads CASSFEGRTVARYNEQFF. CDR3 nucleotides: TGTGCCAGCAGCTTTGAGGGGCGGACAGTCGCTCGGTACAATGAGCAGTTCTTC.

This clone came up many times. The chain combines TRBV19 with TRBJ2-1; 11 positions match TRBD2. The CDR3 is 15 residues long. Germline V CDR1 and CDR2: LNHDA, SQIVND (reference sequence). V was clipped by 5 bases and J by 4 bases; unmatched bases: 4. CDR3 in DNA: TGTGCCAGTAGTGATACTAGCGGGAGATACAATGAGCAGTTCTTC. Amino acid sequence: CASSDTSGRYNEQFF.

This chain joins TRBV19 and TRBJ2-3; maybe TRBD2 (5 bases). CDR1 LNHDA and CDR2 SQIVND come from the germline V gene (reference sequence). Trimming removed 5 bases at V and 10 bases at J, with 16 bases between. This CDR3 is built from 13 residues. In DNA form, the CDR3 reads TGTGCCAGTAGTCGCGCAGGACTGGGATCGCAGTATTTT. The encoded protein is CASSRAGLGSQYF.

This clone was detected ten times or more. The chain links TRBV9 to TRBJ1-1, with 7 bases matching TRBD1. CDR3 length: 14 residues. Unmatched junction bases numbered 7, after V lost 3 bases and J lost 5 bases. Germline CDR1 and CDR2: SGDLS and YYNGEE. This chain's CDR3 is CASSAQGWTTEAFF. The CDR3 nucleotides are TGTGCCAGCAGCGCACAGGGGTGGACGACTGAAGCTTTCTTT.

A word on this clone: Other nucleotide sequences in the sample specify the same CDR3. The V call is TRBV30, the J call TRBJ2-7; D unresolved. Trimming pared 3 bases from V and 0 bases from J, leaving 6 bases between. The CDR3 consists of 12 residues. Germline assignment: CDR1 GTSNPN and CDR2 SVGIG (reference sequence). Here the CDR3 reads CAWSRSSYEQYF. DNA for the CDR3: TGTGCCTGGAGCAGGAGCTCCTACGAGCAGTACTTC.

The V gene is TRBV10-1, the J gene TRBJ1-1; tentative D call: TRBD1 (5 bases). Germline V gene sequence: CDR1 WNHNN, CDR2 SYGVQD (reference sequence). The length of the CDR3 is 14 residues. V was trimmed by 6 bases and J by 8 bases, leaving 19 bases between them. As DNA, the CDR3 is TGCGCCAGCAGCCTCTCCGGGACGCAATTGGAAGCTTTCTTT. As protein: CASSLSGTQLEAFF.

There are a few counts of this clone. The chain uses TRBV30 and TRBJ2-2, with D unclear. The ends were cut back, 3 bases at V and 3 bases at J, with 14 bases in the middle. Germline CDR1 and CDR2: GTSNPN and SVGIG (reference sequence). The CDR3 spans 15 residues. This CDR3 reads CAWRSQAFDTGELFF. In DNA, the CDR3 is TGTGCCTGGAGGAGTCAGGCATTTGACACCGGGGAGCTGTTTTTT. Full variable domain (outside the CDR3, taken from reference TRBV30 and TRBJ2-2): SQTIHQWPATLVQPVGSPLSLECTVEGTSNPNLYWYRQAAGRGLQLLFYSVGIGQISSEVPQNLSASRPQDRQFILSSKKLLLSDSGFYLCAWRSQAFDTGELFFGEGSRLTVL.

The sample holds a few counts of this clone. This chain joins TRBV12-1 and TRBJ2-3; the D call of TRBD2 is as the table states it, not checked on the DNA. TRBV12-1 is deemed a pseudogene. This CDR3 is built from 22 residues. The CDR3 DNA sequence: TGTGCCAGCAGCCCCCTGGGGGGAACCGGGACTAGCGGGAGGGCCGGGGGAGATACGCAGTATTTT. Protein: CASSPLGGTGTSGRAGGDTQYF.